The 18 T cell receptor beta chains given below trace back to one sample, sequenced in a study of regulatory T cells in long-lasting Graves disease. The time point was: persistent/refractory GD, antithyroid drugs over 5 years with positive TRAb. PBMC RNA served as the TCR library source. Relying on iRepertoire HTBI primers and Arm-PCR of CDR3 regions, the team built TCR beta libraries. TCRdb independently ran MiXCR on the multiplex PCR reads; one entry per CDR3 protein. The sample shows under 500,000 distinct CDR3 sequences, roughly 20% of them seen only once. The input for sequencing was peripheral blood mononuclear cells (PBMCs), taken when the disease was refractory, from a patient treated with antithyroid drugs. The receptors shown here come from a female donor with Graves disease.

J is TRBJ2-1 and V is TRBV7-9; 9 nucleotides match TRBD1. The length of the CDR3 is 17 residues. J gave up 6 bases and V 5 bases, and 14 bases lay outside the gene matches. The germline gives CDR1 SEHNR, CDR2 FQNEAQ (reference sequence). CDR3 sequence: CASSLTPGTGYSNEQFF. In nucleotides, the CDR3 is TGTGCCAGCAGCCTTACCCCCGGGACAGGGTACAGCAATGAGCAGTTCTTC.

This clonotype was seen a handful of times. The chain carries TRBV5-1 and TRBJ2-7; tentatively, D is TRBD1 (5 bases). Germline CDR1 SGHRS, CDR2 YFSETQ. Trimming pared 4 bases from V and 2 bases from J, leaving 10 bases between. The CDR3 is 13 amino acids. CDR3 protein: CASSDAGTYEQYF. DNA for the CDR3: TGCGCCAGCAGCGACGCAGGGACCTACGAGCAGTACTTC.

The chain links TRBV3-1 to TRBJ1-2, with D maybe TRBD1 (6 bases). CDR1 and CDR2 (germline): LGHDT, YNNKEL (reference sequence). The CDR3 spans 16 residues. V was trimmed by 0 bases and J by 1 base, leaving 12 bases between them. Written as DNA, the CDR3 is TGTGCCAGCAGCCAAGAACTGACAGGCTATAACTATGGCTACACCTTC. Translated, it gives CASSQELTGYNYGYTF.

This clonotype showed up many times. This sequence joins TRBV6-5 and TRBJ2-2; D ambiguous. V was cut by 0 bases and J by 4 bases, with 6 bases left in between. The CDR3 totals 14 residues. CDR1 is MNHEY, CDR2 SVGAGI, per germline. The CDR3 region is CASSYSFPTGELFF. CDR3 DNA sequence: TGTGCCAGCAGTTACTCTTTTCCCACCGGGGAGCTGTTTTTT.

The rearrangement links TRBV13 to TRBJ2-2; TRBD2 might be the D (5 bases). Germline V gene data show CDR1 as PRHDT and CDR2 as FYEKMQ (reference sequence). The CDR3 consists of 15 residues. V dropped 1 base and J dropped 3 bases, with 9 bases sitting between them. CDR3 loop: CASSLEAGYTGELFF. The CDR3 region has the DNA TGTGCCAGCAGCTTAGAGGCGGGTTACACCGGGGAGCTGTTTTTT.

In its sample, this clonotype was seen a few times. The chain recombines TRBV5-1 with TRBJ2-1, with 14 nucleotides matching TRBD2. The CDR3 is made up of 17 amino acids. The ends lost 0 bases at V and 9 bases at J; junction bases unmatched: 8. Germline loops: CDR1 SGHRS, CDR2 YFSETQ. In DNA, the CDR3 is TGCGCCAGCAGCTTGGGGTCCGGGACTAGCGGGAGCGGTGAGCAGTTCTTC. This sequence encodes CASSLGSGTSGSGEQFF.

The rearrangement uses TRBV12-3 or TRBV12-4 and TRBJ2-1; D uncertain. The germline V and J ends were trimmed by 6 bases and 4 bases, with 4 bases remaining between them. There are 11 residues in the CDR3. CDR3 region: CASSRYNEQFF. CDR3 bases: TGTGCCAGCAGCCGTTACAATGAGCAGTTCTTC.

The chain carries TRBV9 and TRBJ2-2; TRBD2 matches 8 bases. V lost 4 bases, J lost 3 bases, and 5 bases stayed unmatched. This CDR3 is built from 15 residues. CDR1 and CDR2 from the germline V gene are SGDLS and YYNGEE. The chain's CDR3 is CASSPIAGYTGELFF. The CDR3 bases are TGTGCCAGCAGCCCCATAGCGGGGTACACCGGGGAGCTGTTTTTT.

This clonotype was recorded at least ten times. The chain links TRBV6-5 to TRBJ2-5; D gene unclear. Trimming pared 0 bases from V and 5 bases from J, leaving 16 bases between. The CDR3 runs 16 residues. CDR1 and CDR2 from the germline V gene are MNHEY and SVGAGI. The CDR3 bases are TGTGCCAGCAGTTACTCTGTAGTAGGTGATTCCGAGACCCAGTACTTC. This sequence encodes CASSYSVVGDSETQYF.

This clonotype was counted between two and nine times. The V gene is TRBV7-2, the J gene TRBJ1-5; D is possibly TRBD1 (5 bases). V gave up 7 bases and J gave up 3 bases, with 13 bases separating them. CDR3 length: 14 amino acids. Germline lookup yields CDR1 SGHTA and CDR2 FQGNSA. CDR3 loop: CASTPTELNQPQHF. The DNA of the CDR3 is TGTGCCAGCACTCCGACAGAGCTCAATCAGCCCCAGCATTTT.

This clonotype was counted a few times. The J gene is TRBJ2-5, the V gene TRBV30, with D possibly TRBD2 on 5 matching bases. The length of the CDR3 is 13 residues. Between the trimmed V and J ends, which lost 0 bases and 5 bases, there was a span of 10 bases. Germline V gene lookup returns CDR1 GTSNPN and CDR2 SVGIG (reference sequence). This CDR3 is CAWSVRGLETQYF. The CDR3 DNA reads TGTGCCTGGAGTGTACGAGGGCTGGAGACCCAGTACTTC.

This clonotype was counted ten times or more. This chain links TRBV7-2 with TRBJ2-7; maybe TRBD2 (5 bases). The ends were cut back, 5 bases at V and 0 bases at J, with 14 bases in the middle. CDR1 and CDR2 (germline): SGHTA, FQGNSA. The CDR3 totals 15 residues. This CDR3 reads CASSAEAAASYEQYF. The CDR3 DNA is TGTGCCAGCAGCGCGGAGGCGGCTGCCTCCTACGAGCAGTACTTC.

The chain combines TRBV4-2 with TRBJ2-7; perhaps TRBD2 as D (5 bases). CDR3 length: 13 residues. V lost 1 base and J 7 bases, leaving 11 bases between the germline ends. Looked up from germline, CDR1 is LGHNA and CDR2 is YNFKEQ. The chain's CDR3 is CASSQGTEGEQYF. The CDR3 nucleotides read TGTGCCAGCAGCCAAGGAACTGAGGGAGAGCAGTACTTC.

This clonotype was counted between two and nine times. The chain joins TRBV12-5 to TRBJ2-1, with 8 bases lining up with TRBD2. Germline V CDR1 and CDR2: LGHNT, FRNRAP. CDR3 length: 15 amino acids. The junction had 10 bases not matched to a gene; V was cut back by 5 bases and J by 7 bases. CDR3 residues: CASGVTGGPRNEQFF. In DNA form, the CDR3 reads TGTGCTAGTGGTGTTACGGGAGGGCCAAGGAATGAGCAGTTCTTC.

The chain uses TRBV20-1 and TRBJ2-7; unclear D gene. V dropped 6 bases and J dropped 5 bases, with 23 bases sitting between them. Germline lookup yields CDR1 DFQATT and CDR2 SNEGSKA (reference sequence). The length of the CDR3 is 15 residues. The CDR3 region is CSAKIPSTSPDEQYF. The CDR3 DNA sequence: TGCAGTGCCAAGATCCCCAGTACGTCTCCCGACGAGCAGTACTTC.

CDR3 nucleotide sequence: TGTGCCAGCAGCTCTGGAGGAGGCACAGATACGCAGTATTTT. Its protein product is CASSSGGGTDTQYF. The chain carries TRBV27 and TRBJ2-3, with a tentative D call TRBD2 (5 bases). The CDR3 runs to 14 residues. V lost 6 bases and J lost 1, with 11 bases in between. Germline-derived CDR1 and CDR2 are MNHEY and SMNVEV (reference sequence).

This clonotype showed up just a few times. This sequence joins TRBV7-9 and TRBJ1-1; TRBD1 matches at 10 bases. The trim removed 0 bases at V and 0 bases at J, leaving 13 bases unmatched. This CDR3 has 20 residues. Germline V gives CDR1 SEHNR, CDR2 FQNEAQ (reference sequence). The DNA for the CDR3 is TGTGCCAGCAGCTTAGCGAAGACAGGGGGCATACGTTACGTGAACACTGAAGCTTTCTTT. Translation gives CASSLAKTGGIRYVNTEAFF.

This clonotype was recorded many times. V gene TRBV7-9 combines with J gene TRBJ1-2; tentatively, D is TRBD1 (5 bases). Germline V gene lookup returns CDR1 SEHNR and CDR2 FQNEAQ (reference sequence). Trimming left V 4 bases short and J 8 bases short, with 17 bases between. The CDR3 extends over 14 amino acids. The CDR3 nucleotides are TGTGCCAGCAGCTCCCCGGGCCTACGGGGCGGCTACACCTTC. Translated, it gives CASSSPGLRGGYTF.